This T cell receptor (beta chain) appears in the sequencing data of a study of T cell responses to AZD1222 COVID-19 vaccine (dated by TCRdb to about 2021). At the level of the whole study: TCR sequencing was performed for over 230 trial participants, of whom 200 to 220 were given two doses of AZD1222 and approximately 25 were given two doses of MenACWY control vaccine. Trial participants were enrolled by age into 18-55, 56-69 and 70-plus year subgroups, with roughly 150, 30 and 60 TCR-sequenced participants respectively. Here is what the overall study found, with its caveats: Participants were mostly white British and included more females than males, and it was suggested by the authors that clonal diversity may have been underestimated. The vaccine-associated CD4 TCRs covered the entire spike protein, and the dominant responses fell in regions 160-218 and 743-854. In the small 56-69-year group, the increase in depth fell short of significance, most likely because of low power. Conclusions about previously exposed vaccinees are limited because only six or seven AZD1222 recipients were SARS-CoV-2 seropositive at baseline. Reportedly, almost half of the unique spike-specific TCRs recognized epitopes lying outside the regions that are mutated in the B.1.351 and B.1.1.7 variants. Because no samples from the day 14 peak response were available, repertoires could be characterized only after the peak T cell response. After two AZD1222 doses, both the breadth and the depth of spike-specific TCRs were significantly higher than at day 0 and than in MenACWY recipients.

Relative to germline, V is missing 0 bases and J is missing 3 bases, with 11 bases of the junction outside any gene match. CDR1 and CDR2 (SGDLS, YYNGEE) derive from the germline V gene. The CDR3 has 18 amino acids, counting the end cysteine and phenylalanine. CDR3 DNA only is kept here, 54 bases in frame from base 1. The CDR3 regions of human TCRbeta chains were subjected to immunosequencing. Per the source publication's procedure: TCRs in the repertoires were matched against a reference library of SARS-CoV-2-specific TCRs that had been generated with the MIRA antigen-specificity platform. Breadth was defined as the fraction of unique TCRs that were SARS-CoV-2-associated. Depth was defined as the fraction of total T cells that were SARS-CoV-2-associated. Using the MIRA data, every spike-specific TCR was mapped to the spike region that the TCR reacted to and assigned to either a CD4 or a CD8 class. Log10-transformed breadth and depth values were compared by one-way ANOVA with Sidak's multiple comparisons tests. The immuneACCESS repertoire file appears here via TCRdb, limited to in-frame rearrangements. These files lack a portion of the clones; in checked studies, under half of the deficit traces to unresolved V genes, and the cause of the others is not known. D and trimming were read from the DNA, whereas the V and J calls and clone size are those reported in that table. This sample comprises about 110,000 clones, over 75% of them detected only once. The ten largest clonotypes hold around 4.4% of the sample.

Of note for this clone: Its antigen is still unknown. No base qualities exist here, and no much larger clone lies one base off it.

The time point label of this sample denotes: about 28 days (+/-7) after the second vaccine dose. Because spike-specific TCR depth and breadth did not differ between the two schedules, AZD1222 recipients who got a second dose at roughly 4 weeks were pooled with those who got a second dose at roughly 12 weeks. Samples from vaccinated people were obtained from the UK trials COV001 and COV002, which included a single-blind randomized controlled phase 2/3 trial of AZD1222 (ChAdOx1 nCoV-19) in healthy adults. For TCRbeta chain sequencing, PBMC samples were collected from trial participants at day 0 and at day 28 after the second dose.

The chain is encoded by TRBV9 joined to TRBJ1-3; a stretch of 8 junction bases matches TRBD1. This clonotype originated in an adult who received the AZD1222 COVID-19 vaccine. This sample comprised peripheral blood, obtained 28 days after the second AZD1222 dose. The nucleotide sequence is TGTGCCAGCAGCGTAGCAGGCGGACAGGGCTTAAGTGGAAACACCATATATTTT. It translates as CASSVAGGQGLSGNTIYF.